These T cell receptor beta chains were read from a single sample in a study of blood T cell repertoires in COVID-19. This table comes from immunoSEQ multiplex PCR, and its TCRdb copy is limited to in-frame clones, with some not included. The sample records tens of thousands of clones, over 75% being singletons. The sample taken for sequencing was peripheral blood. These receptors were obtained from an elderly man with active or convalescent COVID-19. The CDR3 runs from the conserved cysteine through the conserved F or W. D genes are given only for firm matches. The size entry is marked missing in some rows and otherwise reads once, few, many or a size class.

V	D	J	size	CDR3	DNA
TRBV5-5	TRBD2	TRBJ2-7	NA	CASSLGLASEQYF	TGTGCCAGCAGCTTGGGACTAGCCAGCGAGCAGTACTTC
TRBV5-6	NA	TRBJ1-2	NA	CASSLEPQVANYGYTF	TGTGCCAGCAGCTTGGAGCCACAGGTCGCTAACTATGGCTACACCTTC
TRBV28	TRBD2	TRBJ2-7	NA	CASSSPGLAGDQLSYEQYF	TGTGCCAGCAGTTCACCGGGACTAGCGGGAGACCAACTGTCGTACGAGCAGTACTTC
TRBV5-4	TRBD2	TRBJ2-5	NA	CASSPEGRGETETQYF	TGTGCCAGCAGCCCTGAGGGGAGGGGCGAAACGGAGACCCAGTACTTC
TRBV4-3	TRBD2	TRBJ2-1	NA	CASSQERGGHNEQFF	TGCGCCAGCAGCCAAGAGCGGGGGGGCCACAATGAGCAGTTCTTC
TRBV3-1/TRBV3-2	TRBD2	TRBJ2-5	NA	CASSPASLAGDETQYF	TGTGCCAGCAGCCCTGCGTCTCTAGCGGGCGATGAGACCCAGTACTTC
TRBV6-5	NA	TRBJ2-7	few	CASTAYYEQYF	TGTGCCAGCACAGCGTACTACGAGCAGTACTTC
TRBV29-1	NA	TRBJ2-7	few	CSVFLGAYEQYF	TGCAGCGTTTTCCTAGGTGCCTACGAGCAGTACTTC
TRBV30	TRBD2	TRBJ2-7	once	CAWRGLAGGSYEQYF	TGTGCCTGGAGGGGACTAGCGGGAGGCTCCTACGAGCAGTACTTC
TRBV9	NA	TRBJ2-1	NA	CASSVDSIYNEQFF	TGTGCCAGCAGCGTAGACAGCATTTACAATGAGCAGTTCTTC
TRBV24-1	NA	TRBJ1-1	NA	CATRDRDTEAFF	TGTGCCACCAGAGACCGGGACACTGAAGCTTTCTTT
TRBV7-9	NA	TRBJ2-7	NA	CASSLARGQAYEQYF	TGTGCCAGCAGCTTAGCGCGGGGGCAAGCCTACGAGCAGTACTTC
TRBV24-1	TRBD2	TRBJ2-1	NA	CATSDPGLAKTYNEQFF	TGTGCCACCAGTGACCCGGGACTAGCCAAAACCTACAATGAGCAGTTCTTC
TRBV28	NA	TRBJ2-3	NA	CASSRGTEGMGTQYF	TGTGCCAGCAGCCGGGGGACAGAGGGGATGGGTACGCAGTATTTT
TRBV5-4	TRBD2	TRBJ2-5	NA	CASSLSSGAEETQYF	TGTGCCAGCAGCCTTTCCAGCGGGGCTGAAGAGACCCAGTACTTC
TRBV6-1	TRBD1	TRBJ2-1	NA	CASSEGQGAHNEQFF	TGTGCCAGCAGCGAAGGACAGGGGGCTCACAATGAGCAGTTCTTC
TRBV19	NA	TRBJ2-7	NA	CASKAQGTYEQYF	TGTGCCAGTAAGGCCCAGGGAACCTACGAGCAGTACTTC
TRBV29-1	TRBD2	TRBJ2-7	NA	CSVETGLAGGQYF	TGCAGCGTTGAGACCGGACTAGCGGGCGGTCAGTACTTC
TRBV19	NA	TRBJ1-5	NA	CASSIRQVGQPQHF	TGTGCCAGTAGTATCAGGCAGGTCGGCCAGCCCCAGCATTTT
TRBV19	TRBD2	TRBJ2-7	NA	CASSLGGGPVSSYEQYF	TGTGCCAGTAGTCTCGGCGGGGGGCCCGTTAGCTCCTACGAGCAGTACTTC
TRBV12-3/TRBV12-4	NA	TRBJ1-1	NA	CASRVTGNTEAFF	TGTGCCAGCAGAGTGACAGGGAACACTGAAGCTTTCTTT
TRBV7-2	NA	TRBJ2-1	NA	CASSTGGALIDEQFF	TGTGCCAGCAGCACAGGGGGGGCATTAATCGATGAGCAGTTCTTC
TRBV4-2	NA	TRBJ2-1	NA	CASSPERFSYNEQFF	TGTGCCAGCAGCCCAGAGAGGTTCTCCTACAATGAGCAGTTCTTC
TRBV7-6	NA	TRBJ2-7	NA	CASSPEADSYEQYF	TGTGCCAGCAGCCCAGAGGCCGACTCCTACGAGCAGTACTTC
TRBV19	TRBD1	TRBJ2-7	once	CASTGTGRDEQYF	TGTGCCAGTACCGGGACAGGGCGAGACGAGCAGTACTTC
TRBV12-2	NA	TRBJ2-5	NA	CASRLSVCGRGFRETQYF	TGTGCAAGTCGCTTATCGGTGTGCGGCAGGGGTTTTCGAGAGACCCAGTACTTC
TRBV19	TRBD1	TRBJ2-7	few	CASSTGQGLEEQYF	TGTGCCAGTAGTACGGGACAGGGGCTTGAGGAGCAGTACTTC
TRBV4-2	TRBD2	TRBJ2-1	NA	CASSLGTSGGESYNEQFF	TGTGCCAGCAGCCTAGGGACTAGCGGGGGGGAGTCCTACAATGAGCAGTTCTTC
TRBV6-6	TRBD1	TRBJ1-6	NA	CASSTQGAGFSPLHF	TGTGCCAGCAGCACCCAGGGGGCGGGGTTCTCACCCCTCCACTTT
TRBV29-1	NA	TRBJ2-5	NA	CSGSLAGAGETQYF	TGCAGCGGGTCGTTGGCGGGGGCTGGAGAGACCCAGTACTTC
TRBV7-9	NA	TRBJ2-6	NA	CASELNRGSGANVLTF	TGTGCCAGCGAATTAAACCGGGGGTCTGGGGCCAACGTCCTGACTTTC
TRBV29-1	TRBD2	TRBJ2-3	once	CSVGTSAVLGTQYF	TGCAGCGTTGGGACTAGCGCTGTCTTGGGAACGCAGTATTTT
TRBV7-6	NA	TRBJ2-7	NA	CASSSEVHPRSSYEQYF	TGTGCCAGCAGCTCGGAGGTACACCCTCGGAGCTCCTACGAGCAGTACTTC
TRBV6-5	NA	TRBJ1-2	once	CASRDSGQWRGYTF	TGTGCCAGCAGGGACTCGGGACAATGGCGGGGCTACACCTTC
TRBV12-5	NA	TRBJ2-1	NA	CASGTGVSYNEQFF	TGTGCTAGTGGGACCGGGGTCTCCTACAATGAGCAGTTCTTC
TRBV5-1	TRBD1	TRBJ1-2	once	CASSLATGLNYGYTF	TGCGCCAGCAGCCTAGCGACAGGGCTTAACTATGGCTACACCTTC
TRBV30	NA	TRBJ1-5	NA	CAWSSGTFGNQPQHF	TGTGCCTGGAGTTCCGGGACATTCGGCAATCAGCCCCAGCATTTT
TRBV4-1	NA	TRBJ1-6	NA	CASSQVEGNSPLHF	TGCGCCAGCAGCCAGGTTGAGGGTAATTCACCCCTCCACTTT
TRBV19	NA	TRBJ1-1	many	CASSIMAGAEAFF	TGTGCCAGTAGTATAATGGCCGGGGCTGAAGCTTTCTTT
TRBV7-2	NA	TRBJ1-5	NA	CASSQVPPNQPQHF	TGTGCCAGCAGCCAGGTGCCACCCAATCAGCCCCAGCATTTT
TRBV7-6	NA	TRBJ1-3	NA	CASSLAGLGLRTSGNTIYF	TGTGCCAGCAGCTTAGCGGGGTTGGGCTTACGGACTTCTGGAAACACCATATATTTT
TRBV5-6	NA	TRBJ2-7	few	CASSGDIAYEQYF	TGTGCCAGCAGCGGTGACATCGCCTACGAGCAGTACTTC
TRBV6-5	TRBD1	TRBJ1-4	NA	CASSQRGQGGGKLFF	TGTGCCAGCAGCCAAAGGGGGCAGGGCGGAGGAAAACTGTTTTTT